This passage covers 27 T cell receptor beta chains from one sample sequenced in a study of blood T cell repertoires in COVID-19 (TCRdb year 2020). The library was built by means of the immunoSEQ multiplex PCR assay. The clones in this table, taken by TCRdb from immuneACCESS, are in-frame only. Not every clone is retained; where verified, under half of the shortfall comes from an unresolved V gene, and the cause of the rest is unknown. For this sample the table gives about 110,000 clones, of which around 74% were detected only once. Together, the top ten hold 7.6% of the sample. The sequencing sample was made of peripheral blood. The receptors originated from a woman aged 60-75 years with acute or convalescent COVID-19.

This sequence joins TRBV11-2 and TRBJ1-5; D is perhaps TRBD1 (5 bases). This CDR3 is 13 amino acids long. Germline lookup yields CDR1 SGHAT and CDR2 FQNNGV. V was shortened by 0 bases and J by 7 bases, with 7 bases between the two germline ends. The chain's CDR3 is CASSLDRAQPQHF. The CDR3 DNA is TGTGCCAGCAGCTTAGACAGGGCACAGCCCCAGCATTTT.

This clone was seen more than once but under ten times. The chain is built from TRBV18 and TRBJ2-7; 8 bases agree with TRBD1. From germline, CDR1 is KGHSH and CDR2 LQKENI. V gave up 3 bases and J gave up 0 bases; unmatched junction bases: 4. The CDR3 has 15 residues. The CDR3 region has the DNA TGTGCCAGCTCACCGAAACAGGGGGGCTCCTACGAGCAGTACTTC. Protein product: CASSPKQGGSYEQYF.

CDR3 sequence (DNA): TGTGCCAGCAGCCAGGGACTAGCGGGGGGCTTCAATGAGCAGTTCTTC. Protein sequence: CASSQGLAGGFNEQFF. The chain joins TRBV3-1 (or the pseudogene TRBV3-2) to TRBJ2-1; TRBD2 agrees at 15 bases. The CDR3 is 16 residues long. V lost 3 bases to trimming and J lost 6 bases; unmatched junction nucleotides: 3. CDR1 LGHDT and CDR2 YNNKEL come from the germline V gene (reference sequence).

The CDR3 loop is CASSYSPTAYEQYF. The CDR3 nucleotides read TGTGCCAGCAGTTACTCTCCTACCGCCTACGAGCAGTACTTC. The chain joins TRBV6-6 to TRBJ2-7, with D unresolved. The CDR3 runs to 14 residues. Trimming cost V 0 bases and J 2 bases, with 8 bases left between them. Per germline, CDR1 MNHNY and CDR2 SVGAGI (reference sequence).

This clone was counted only a few times. This chain connects TRBV19 to TRBJ1-5; D is uncertain. Germline CDR1 and CDR2: LNHDA and SQIVND (reference sequence). CDR3 length equals 16 residues. Trimming pared 7 bases from V and 0 bases from J, leaving 16 bases between. The CDR3 spells CASNPRRQVSNQPQHF. The CDR3 DNA is TGTGCCAGTAACCCCCGACGACAAGTTAGCAATCAGCCCCAGCATTTT.

The V and J genes are TRBV2 and TRBJ1-1; D unresolved. The V gene's germline CDR1 is SNHLY and CDR2 FYNNEI. V dropped 6 bases and J dropped 1 base, with 12 bases sitting between them. The CDR3 is made up of 14 amino acids. The CDR3 protein is CASSLRAGNTEAFF. The CDR3 region has the DNA TGTGCCAGCAGCCTGCGGGCAGGGAACACTGAAGCTTTCTTT.

This chain uses TRBV3-1 (or the pseudogene TRBV3-2) with TRBJ1-1; 10 bases match TRBD1. In germline, CDR1 is LGHDT, CDR2 YNNKEL (reference sequence). The CDR3 is 15 amino acids. With V trimmed by 0 bases and J by 6 bases, 4 bases remained unmatched. The CDR3 coding sequence is TGTGCCAGCAGCCAAGAGGGACAGGGGTTATCTGAAGCTTTCTTT. Encoded protein: CASSQEGQGLSEAFF.

The chain recombines TRBV10-3 with TRBJ2-7, with TRBD2 as a possible D gene (5 bases). V lost 3 bases and J lost 3, with 12 bases in between. This CDR3 contains 14 residues. Looked up from germline, CDR1 is ENHRY and CDR2 is SYGVKD. The CDR3 sequence is CAISDGLKGYEQYF. CDR3 nucleotide sequence: TGTGCCATCAGTGATGGACTCAAAGGCTACGAGCAGTACTTC.

The chain uses TRBV4-1 and TRBJ1-2, with 9 positions matching TRBD1. The length of the CDR3 is 18 residues. Germline trimming cut 1 base from V and 4 bases from J; bases unmatched to any gene: 13. The germline gives CDR1 MGHRA, CDR2 YSYEKL. The CDR3 bases are TGCGCCAGCAGCCAAGGTCAAGGACAGGGGCTACCTAGCTATGGCTACACCTTC. Translated: CASSQGQGQGLPSYGYTF.

The chain employs TRBV11-2 and TRBJ2-3; D gene uncertain. This CDR3 has 15 amino acids. Germline V gene data show CDR1 as SGHAT and CDR2 as FQNNGV. Trimming took 4 bases from V and 0 from J, leaving 11 bases between them. The CDR3 here is CASSSVSWSTDTQYF. For the CDR3, the DNA is TGTGCCAGCAGCTCCGTTAGTTGGAGCACAGATACGCAGTATTTT.

The rearrangement joins TRBV7-3 to TRBJ2-6, with 11 bases matching TRBD1. Losses at the gene ends were 3 bases for V and 3 bases for J; bases not matched to a gene: 4. The CDR3 covers 17 residues. The germline V gene has CDR1 SGHTA and CDR2 FQGTGA. The CDR3 region has the DNA TGTGCCAGCAGCTTCGGACAGGGGGCTTTTGGGGCCAACGTCCTGACTTTC. Protein sequence: CASSFGQGAFGANVLTF.

The chain couples TRBV4-2 to TRBJ1-1; TRBD1 is a possible D gene (6 bases). The germline V gene has CDR1 LGHNA and CDR2 YNFKEQ. V was clipped by 6 bases and J by 0 bases, with 8 bases between them. This CDR3 has 13 residues. CDR3 loop: CASSQGMNTEAFF. DNA for the CDR3: TGTGCCAGCAGTCAGGGGATGAACACTGAAGCTTTCTTT.

This clone was observed a handful of times. The rearrangement uses TRBV6-5 and TRBJ2-7; 7 positions match TRBD1. The CDR3 has 15 residues. Germline V CDR1 and CDR2: MNHEY, SVGAGI. Losses at the gene ends were 4 bases for V and 0 bases for J; bases not matched to a gene: 6. The CDR3 loop reads CASSLQGLHSYEQYF. CDR3 coding DNA: TGTGCCAGCAGTTTACAGGGGCTTCACTCCTACGAGCAGTACTTC.

This clone was counted a single time. The chain has TRBV5-1 and TRBJ2-5, with TRBD1 as a possible D gene (6 bases). This CDR3 contains 14 residues. The ends were cut back, 2 bases at V and 0 bases at J, with 8 bases in the middle. Germline V gives CDR1 SGHRS, CDR2 YFSETQ. The DNA for the CDR3 is TGCGCCAGCAGCTTTACAGGGTACCAAGAGACCCAGTACTTC. Its protein product is CASSFTGYQETQYF.

This clone came up a few times. This rearrangement joins TRBV5-1 to TRBJ2-5; TRBD2 might be the D (6 bases). Germline CDR1 reads SGHRS; CDR2 reads YFSETQ. V lost 3 bases and J 7 bases, leaving 19 bases between the germline ends. This CDR3 contains 15 residues. In DNA, the CDR3 is TGCGCCAGCAGCTCCGGGACTCTCGACACGGGGACCCAGTACTTC. Translating gives CASSSGTLDTGTQYF.

This clone appeared once. This rearrangement joins TRBV4-3 to TRBJ1-2; D gene uncertain. V lost 3 bases, J lost 0 bases, and 17 bases lay in between. The CDR3 contains 17 residues. In germline, CDR1 is LGHNA, CDR2 YSLEER. In DNA, the CDR3 is TGCGCCAGCAGCCAGAATTGGGAGGGAAGGCCTAACTATGGCTACACCTTC. This codes for CASSQNWEGRPNYGYTF.

This rearrangement joins TRBV7-2 to TRBJ2-2; 11 nucleotides agree with TRBD2. This CDR3 spans 17 amino acids. Germline trimming cut 4 bases from V and 3 bases from J; bases unmatched to any gene: 7. Germline V gene sequence: CDR1 SGHTA, CDR2 FQGNSA. CDR3 in amino acids: CASSSIAGGIHTGELFF. In DNA form, the CDR3 reads TGTGCCAGCAGCTCGATAGCGGGAGGGATCCACACCGGGGAGCTGTTTTTT.

The J gene is TRBJ1-2, the V gene TRBV18, with D unclear. CDR1 KGHSH and CDR2 LQKENI come from the germline V gene. The CDR3 extends over 12 amino acids. The V end was cut by 2 bases, the J end by 8 bases, with 9 bases between. CDR3 DNA sequence: TGTGCCAGCTCACCAAGGGAGGACGGCTACACCTTC. It encodes CASSPREDGYTF.

The chain has TRBV19 and TRBJ2-1, with D perhaps matching TRBD1 (6 bases). With 5 bases removed from V and 9 bases from J, the gap between germline ends came to 17 bases. CDR3 length equals 14 residues. CDR1 is LNHDA, CDR2 SQIVND, per germline (reference sequence). As DNA, the CDR3 is TGTGCCAGTAGTGGCCAGGGGACGGCTAGTGAGCAGTTCTTC. Translated: CASSGQGTASEQFF.

The J gene is TRBJ1-3, the V gene TRBV28, with D possibly matching TRBD1 (5 bases). Per germline, CDR1 MDHEN and CDR2 SYDVKM. The V end lost 2 bases, the J end lost 1 base, and 9 bases lay between the germline ends. This CDR3 region has 15 residues. The CDR3 bases are TGTGCCAGCAGTTTAGTCGGGGGATCTGGAAACACCATATATTTT. Encoded protein: CASSLVGGSGNTIYF.

The rearrangement uses TRBV10-3 and TRBJ1-2; D possibly corresponds to TRBD1 (6 bases). The CDR3 runs 12 residues. Trimming cost V 10 bases and J 3 bases, with 12 bases left between them. The germline V gene has CDR1 ENHRY and CDR2 SYGVKD. The CDR3 loop reads CATVKGDYGYTF. Here the CDR3 DNA reads TGTGCCACGGTAAAGGGGGACTATGGCTACACCTTC.

The gene calls are TRBV5-4 and TRBJ1-4; D remains ambiguous. Trimming removed 0 bases at V and 0 bases at J, with 6 bases between. This CDR3 is 15 amino acids long. CDR1 and CDR2 (germline): SGHNT, YYREEE (reference sequence). CDR3 coding DNA: TGTGCCAGCAGCTTGGGAGGCACAACTAATGAAAAACTGTTTTTT. It encodes CASSLGGTTNEKLFF.

This clone appeared once. This chain connects TRBV18 to TRBJ1-1; D uncertain. Trimming stripped 2 bases from V and 1 base from J, with 11 bases between. There are 15 residues in the CDR3. CDR1 and CDR2 (germline): KGHSH, LQKENI. For the CDR3, the DNA is TGTGCCAGCTCACCATGGGGAGGAGAGAACACTGAAGCTTTCTTT. Its translation is CASSPWGGENTEAFF.

The chain carries TRBV15 and TRBJ1-4; D not certain. Trimming took 3 bases from V and 4 from J, leaving 15 bases between them. The CDR3 has 16 amino acids. The germline gives CDR1 LNHNV, CDR2 YYDKDF (reference sequence). DNA for the CDR3: TGTGCCACCAGCAGGGCCCAAGTGCAGTTTAATGAAAAACTGTTTTTT. This gives the protein CATSRAQVQFNEKLFF.

This clone has more than one count but fewer than ten. The V gene is TRBV4-1, the J gene TRBJ1-5; D remains ambiguous. V was pared by 0 bases and J by 0 bases, with 9 bases between. Germline lookup yields CDR1 MGHRA and CDR2 YSYEKL. This CDR3 is built from 16 residues. CDR3 DNA: TGCGCCAGCAGCCAAGAATTCCAGATTAGCAATCAGCCCCAGCATTTT. Translating gives CASSQEFQISNQPQHF.

As DNA, the CDR3 is TGTGCCAGCTCACCTCCTTTGGGGAGCGCCGGGGAGCTGTTTTTT. As protein: CASSPPLGSAGELFF. The V call is TRBV18, the J call TRBJ2-2; possibly TRBD2 for D (5 bases). Germline V gives CDR1 KGHSH, CDR2 LQKENI. The CDR3 length is 15 residues. V was shortened by 3 bases and J by 6 bases, with 14 bases between the two germline ends.

This clone was recorded once. The gene calls are TRBV7-2 and TRBJ1-4; TRBD1 matches 7 bases. This CDR3 comprises 16 residues. The germline gives CDR1 SGHTA, CDR2 FQGNSA. Germline trimming cut 1 base from V and 4 bases from J; bases unmatched to any gene: 6. Written as DNA, the CDR3 is TGTGCCAGCAGCTTAGAGGGGGCAGATATTAATGAAAAACTGTTTTTT. As protein: CASSLEGADINEKLFF.